These 10 T cell receptor beta chains share one sample of origin, sequenced in a study of vaccination and CD4 T cells after COVID-19. Which antigens these TCRs recognize remains unknown. Treatment of the sample: approximately 9-day PBMC culture with coronavirus spike peptide pools or control peptides (ViraFEST assay). Cultured CD4+ T cell DNA was sequenced using the Oncomine TCR Beta short-read assay. TCRdb redid the calling of the PCR reads with MiXCR, one entry per CDR3 protein. The table has approximately 19,000 distinct CDR3 sequences, around 45% seen once. Material for sequencing was CD4+ T cells from blood, cultured in vitro. These receptors were taken from a human donor who had recovered from COVID-19.

This clonotype turned up a few times. The chain combines TRBV7-2 with TRBJ2-7; 7 bases agree with TRBD2. The CDR3 has 14 residues. Per the germline V gene, CDR1 is SGHTA and CDR2 is FQGNSA. With 1 base clipped from V and 4 bases from J, the junction kept 4 bases outside the gene matches. The CDR3 DNA reads as TGTGCCAGCAGCTTAGTGCCTAGCGGATACGAGCAGTACTTC. This encodes CASSLVPSGYEQYF.

The V gene is TRBV28, the J gene TRBJ2-7; no clear D. Germline assignment: CDR1 MDHEN and CDR2 SYDVKM. The germline V and J ends were trimmed by 2 bases and 6 bases, with 8 bases remaining between them. The CDR3 is made up of 12 amino acids. CDR3 in DNA: TGTGCCAGCAGTTTACCGGGTGTCGAGCAGTACTTC. Translated, it gives CASSLPGVEQYF.

The rearrangement joins TRBV2 to TRBJ1-1; D not resolved. Trimming took off 7 bases at V and 0 bases at J, with 6 bases between the two ends. The CDR3 runs to 12 residues. Germline V CDR1 and CDR2: SNHLY, FYNNEI. The CDR3 DNA is TGTGCCAGCAAACTACTGAACACTGAAGCTTTCTTT. Its translation: CASKLLNTEAFF. Full variable domain (remainder filled in from reference TRBV2 and TRBJ1-1): EPEVTQTPSHQVTQMGQEVILRCVPISNHLYFYWYRQILGQKVEFLVSFYNNEISEKSEIFDDQFSVERPDGSNFTLKIRSTKLEDSAMYFCASKLLNTEAFFGQGTRLTVV.

This clonotype has just a few counts. The CDR3 protein is CASTDAGETQYF. The CDR3 DNA reads as TGTGCCAGCACCGATGCCGGGGAGACCCAGTACTTC. V usage is TRBV2 and J usage is TRBJ2-5; no definite D call. The length of the CDR3 is 12 residues. V was cut by 7 bases and J by 5 bases, with 11 bases left in between. Germline V gives CDR1 SNHLY, CDR2 FYNNEI.

The chain couples TRBV10-1 to TRBJ2-4; D may be TRBD1 or TRBD2 (5 bases each). Per the germline V gene, CDR1 is WNHNN and CDR2 is SYGVQD (reference sequence). V was shortened by 6 bases and J by 6 bases, with 12 bases between the two germline ends. The CDR3 extends over 13 amino acids. DNA for the CDR3: TGCGCCAGCAGCGCCGGGACCATAAACATTCAGTACTTC. Protein product: CASSAGTINIQYF.

This clonotype was seen a few times. The chain is built from TRBV6-2 or TRBV6-3 and TRBJ2-2; possibly TRBD2 for D (5 bases). V shed 11 bases and J shed 7 bases, with 17 bases lying between them. CDR3 length equals 13 residues. Per germline, CDR1 MNHEY and CDR2 SVGEGT. CDR3 protein: CACQVVSGGELFF. In DNA form, the CDR3 reads TGTGCCTGCCAGGTTGTAAGCGGCGGGGAGCTGTTTTTT.

The gene calls are TRBV24-1 and TRBJ2-3; D possibly corresponds to TRBD2 (6 bases). The germline V and J ends were trimmed by 7 bases and 4 bases, with 14 bases remaining between them. This CDR3 is built from 14 residues. Germline CDR1 KGHDR, CDR2 SFDVKD. The CDR3 DNA sequence: TGTGCCACCAGCGGCCGGGGGATTTCAGATACGCAGTATTTT. This gives the protein CATSGRGISDTQYF.

This clonotype was seen a handful of times. The rearrangement uses TRBV29-1 and TRBJ2-3; TRBD2 aligns across 7 bases. In germline, CDR1 is SQVTM, CDR2 ANQGSEA. There are 14 residues in the CDR3. V shed 4 bases, J shed 0 bases, and the junction held 4 bases outside the gene matches. The CDR3 DNA sequence: TGCAGCGTTGCCCCGGGACTAAGCACAGATACGCAGTATTTT. Protein: CSVAPGLSTDTQYF.

CDR3 in DNA: TGTGCCAGCAGCTTAGTAGGAGTGGGACAGGGGCTCACAGATACGCAGTATTTT. Translated: CASSLVGVGQGLTDTQYF. The chain employs TRBV7-2 and TRBJ2-3, with 10 bases matching TRBD1. Trimming at V came to 1 base and at J to 2 bases, leaving 9 bases not matched to a gene. Germline-derived CDR1 and CDR2 are SGHTA and FQGNSA. The CDR3 consists of 18 residues.

The chain uses TRBV5-4 and TRBJ1-1, with a weak D call TRBD1 (6 bases). The CDR3 has 14 residues. Germline CDR1 reads SGHNT; CDR2 reads YYREEE (reference sequence). V lost 4 bases, J lost 0 bases, and 10 bases lay in between. This chain's CDR3 is CASSTGQLNTEAFF. As DNA, the CDR3 is TGTGCCAGCAGCACGGGACAACTGAACACTGAAGCTTTCTTT.